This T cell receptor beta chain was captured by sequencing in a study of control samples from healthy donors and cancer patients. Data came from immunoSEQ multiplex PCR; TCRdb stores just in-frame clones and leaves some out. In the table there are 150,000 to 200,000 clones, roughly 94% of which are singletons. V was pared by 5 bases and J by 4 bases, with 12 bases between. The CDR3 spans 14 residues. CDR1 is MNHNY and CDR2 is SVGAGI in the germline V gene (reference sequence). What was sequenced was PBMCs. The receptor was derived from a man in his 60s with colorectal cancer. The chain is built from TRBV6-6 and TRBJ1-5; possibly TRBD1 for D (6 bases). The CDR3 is CASSPQGSNQPQHF. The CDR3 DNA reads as TGTGCCAGCAGTCCACAGGGATCAAATCAGCCCCAGCATTTT.